These T cell receptor beta chains were read from a single sample in a study of OX40 agonist ivuxolimab in advanced cancers. Sequencing was performed with immunoSEQ multiplex PCR; in TCRdb, only in-frame clones are kept and a portion is missing. The sample holds roughly 76,000 clones; around four fifths are singletons and the top ten take 5.5% to 7.5%. The sample in question was CD4+ or CD8+ T cells sorted from blood, obtained in a trial of the OX40 agonist ivuxolimab. The receptors were sampled from an adult with an advanced solid tumor such as melanoma, head and neck, liver or kidney cancer. CDR3s include the opening cysteine and the closing phenylalanine or tryptophan. The order of the fields is V gene, D gene, J gene, clone size, CDR3 DNA, CDR3 protein. A D gene is named only where the DNA matches it firmly. For some rows the clone size is stated as once, few or many, or as a class when expanded; others skip it.

TRBV4-3,.,TRBJ2-7,.,TGCGCCAGCAGCCAAGATCAGCACGAGCAGTACTTC,CASSQDQHEQYF
TRBV7-9,.,TRBJ2-3,.,TGTGCCAGCAGCTTACAGGGCAGGGATACGCAGTATTTT,CASSLQGRDTQYF
TRBV5-1,.,TRBJ1-1,.,TGCGCCAGCAGCTTTGGCAAGAACACTGAAGCTTTCTTT,CASSFGKNTEAFF
TRBV7-9,TRBD2,TRBJ2-3,.,TGTGCCAGCAAGTTTCGCGCTAGCGGAAGCACAGATACGCAGTATTTT,CASKFRASGSTDTQYF
TRBV4-3,TRBD2,TRBJ2-7,.,TGCGCCAGCAGCCCCGGACTAGCGGGAGGTGGCGAGCAGTACTTC,CASSPGLAGGGEQYF
TRBV5-1,.,TRBJ2-7,once,TGCGCCAGCAGCCTATCCTTGAGTAAACTAGTCGCGAACGAGCAGTACTTC,CASSLSLSKLVANEQYF
TRBV4-1,TRBD2,TRBJ2-7,few,TGCGCCAGCAGCCAAGTAAAGGCTAGCGGGAGAGGAGTCTACGAGCAGTACTTC,CASSQVKASGRGVYEQYF
TRBV2,.,TRBJ1-1,.,TGTGCCACAATGCGGGGGAGGGGCACTGAAGCTTTCTTT,CATMRGRGTEAFF
TRBV14,.,TRBJ1-1,few,TGTGCCAGCAGCCAAGATTGGGCCTTGAACACTGAAGCTTTCTTT,CASSQDWALNTEAFF
TRBV5-5,.,TRBJ2-1,.,TGTGCCAGCAGCTTACAGTTCGAATCCTACAATGAGCAGTTCTTC,CASSLQFESYNEQFF
TRBV7-9,.,TRBJ2-1,.,TGTGCCAGCAGCTTAGACATAGTCGTGAATGAGCAGTTCTTC,CASSLDIVVNEQFF
TRBV9,TRBD2,TRBJ2-5,.,TGTGCCAGCAGCGTAGGGGGTAGCGGGAGCGAGACCCAGTACTTC,CASSVGGSGSETQYF
TRBV11-2,.,TRBJ1-5,.,TGTGCCAGCAGCGGGACGGTCAATCAGCCCCAGCATTTT,CASSGTVNQPQHF
TRBV5-1,.,TRBJ1-4,.,TGCGCCAGCAGTCGTTGGTCGAACAGGGAGGGTAATGAAAAACTGTTTTTT,CASSRWSNREGNEKLFF
TRBV5-5,.,TRBJ1-3,.,TGTGCCAGCAGCGAGTGGGCAGGGGTAGGAAACACCATATATTTT,CASSEWAGVGNTIYF
TRBV4-3,.,TRBJ2-7,.,TGCGCCAGCAGCCAAGGGTGGAGTACCTACGAGCAGTACTTC,CASSQGWSTYEQYF
TRBV9,.,TRBJ2-2,few,TGTGCCAGCAGATCGAAAGTCACCGGGGAGCTGTTTTTT,CASRSKVTGELFF
TRBV6-4,.,TRBJ1-2,.,TGTGCCAGCAGTGTCGAGCCCTACTATGGCTACACCTTC,CASSVEPYYGYTF
TRBV5-6,.,TRBJ1-5,.,TGTGCCGGCAACCTACAGGTTAGCAATCAGCCCCAGCATTTT,CAGNLQVSNQPQHF
TRBV9,.,TRBJ2-1,.,TGTGCCAGCAGCGTAACCGGGACCCGGAGCGATGAGCAGTTCTTC,CASSVTGTRSDEQFF
TRBV11-2,TRBD2,TRBJ2-1,.,TGTGCCAGCAGCTTAAACCCTAGCGCGGGAGGGACCCACAATGAGCAGTTCTTC,CASSLNPSAGGTHNEQFF
TRBV6-1,TRBD2,TRBJ2-1,.,TGTGCCAGCAGAGAAGGGACTAGCGGGTACTCCTACAATGAGCAGTTCTTC,CASREGTSGYSYNEQFF
TRBV7-9,.,TRBJ1-1,.,TGTGCCAGCAGCTTCCACGGACAGAACACTGAAGCTTTCTTT,CASSFHGQNTEAFF
TRBV6-4,.,TRBJ2-7,.,TGTGCCAGCCCCGCCAACTTAGGGCTCGAGCAGTACTTC,CASPANLGLEQYF
TRBV27,.,TRBJ2-1,.,TGTGCCAGCAGACCGACTTCGTTCGCGTACAATGAGCAGTTCTTC,CASRPTSFAYNEQFF
TRBV11-2,TRBD2,TRBJ2-3,.,TGTGCCAGCAGCAGAAGGCGGGGGACTGGCACAGATACGCAGTATTTT,CASSRRRGTGTDTQYF
TRBV19,TRBD2,TRBJ2-1,once,TGTGCCACCGCCGGACTAGCTCAAAATAGGTGGCAGTTCTTC,CATAGLAQNRWQFF
TRBV5-4,TRBD1,TRBJ1-1,.,TGTGCCAGCAGCCTGGGACAGATGAACACTGAAGCTTTCTTT,CASSLGQMNTEAFF
TRBV28,TRBD1,TRBJ1-4,.,TGTGCCAGCAGTTTGGACAGGGGTGCAACTAATGAAAAACTGTTTTTT,CASSLDRGATNEKLFF